These 28 T cell receptor beta chains share one sample of origin, sequenced in a study of shared clonotypes between healthy human individuals (dated by TCRdb to 2018 to 2021). CD8 naive samples were obtained by positive selection for CCR7 among CD45RO-negative cells, yielding a CD45RA+CCR7+ population from which TemRA cells were excluded. Libraries were constructed by the immunoSEQ multiplex PCR assay. The clones in this table, taken by TCRdb from immuneACCESS, are in-frame only. Not every clone is retained; where verified, under half of the shortfall comes from an unresolved V gene, and the cause of the rest is unknown. The sample table lists some 2.1 million clones, approximately 94% of them with a count of one. The ten top clones hold roughly 1.1% of the sample. Sequencing was done on a sample of naive CD8+ T cells sorted from blood. Interpreted using the paper, the cell subset or site label stands for: CD45RA+CCR7+. Source of these receptors: a man younger than 30 in good health.

This chain uses TRBV2 with TRBJ2-7; no reliable D call. V lost 8 bases to trimming and J lost 4 bases, with 15 bases between them. Germline V gene sequence: CDR1 SNHLY, CDR2 FYNNEI. The CDR3 loop spans 13 amino acids. This chain's CDR3 is CASRAVDSYEQYF. CDR3 bases: TGTGCCAGCCGAGCCGTCGACTCATACGAGCAGTACTTC.

Concerning this clone: Other nucleotide sequences in the sample specify the same CDR3. The genes are TRBV5-1 and TRBJ2-7, with 8 bases identical to TRBD1. This CDR3 comprises 16 residues. From germline, CDR1 is SGHRS and CDR2 YFSETQ. With 0 bases clipped from V and 1 base from J, the junction kept 6 bases outside the gene matches. CDR3: CASSLGPGTGSYEQYF. The DNA for the CDR3 is TGCGCCAGCAGCTTGGGGCCCGGGACAGGATCCTACGAGCAGTACTTC.

The rearrangement joins TRBV9 to TRBJ1-2; D is unclear. In germline, CDR1 is SGDLS, CDR2 YYNGEE. V was trimmed by 0 bases and J by 8 bases, leaving 14 bases between them. The CDR3 totals 14 residues. CDR3 amino acids: CASSVEPSYKGYTF. The CDR3 DNA reads as TGTGCCAGCAGCGTAGAGCCCTCTTACAAAGGCTACACCTTC.

V usage is TRBV11-2 and J usage is TRBJ1-4; 7 bases match TRBD1. The CDR3 totals 15 residues. The germline V gene encodes CDR1 SGHAT and CDR2 FQNNGV. V gave up 6 bases and J gave up 0 bases; unmatched junction bases: 4. The CDR3 DNA reads as TGTGCCAGCAGGAGACAGGGAGCAACTAATGAAAAACTGTTTTTT. It is translated as CASRRQGATNEKLFF.

The J gene is TRBJ2-3, the V gene TRBV14; D gene uncertain. Germline-derived CDR1 and CDR2 are SGHDN and FVKESK. Trimming removed 0 bases from V and 6 bases from J, with 10 bases in between. The CDR3 sequence is 14 residues long. The CDR3 DNA is TGTGCCAGCAGCCAAGAGGTCCTCCCGGATACGCAGTATTTT. Amino acid sequence: CASSQEVLPDTQYF.

This chain uses TRBV10-3 with TRBJ1-2; D is unresolved. The CDR3 totals 13 residues. V was pared by 7 bases and J by 0 bases, with 9 bases between. CDR1 and CDR2 from the germline V gene are ENHRY and SYGVKD. CDR3 sequence: CAITEISNYGYTF. For the CDR3, the DNA is TGTGCCATCACAGAGATTTCTAACTATGGCTACACCTTC.

The chain is built from TRBV5-5 and TRBJ1-1; D is unclear. V was trimmed by 2 bases and J by 4 bases, leaving 12 bases between them. The germline V gene encodes CDR1 SGHKS and CDR2 YYEKEE (reference sequence). CDR3 length: 14 residues. The CDR3 region has the DNA TGTGCCAGCAGCTTTTACACGGGAGTCACTGAAGCTTTCTTT. Protein sequence: CASSFYTGVTEAFF. The full variable domain, in which reference TRBV5-5 and TRBJ1-1 provide the parts outside the CDR3, is DAGVTQSPTHLIKTRGQQVTLRCSPISGHKSVSWYQQVLGQGPQFIFQYYEKEERGRGNFPDRFSARQFPNYSSELNVNALLLGDSALYLCASSFYTGVTEAFFGQGTRLTVV.

The rearrangement links TRBV7-2 to TRBJ1-6, with 8 nucleotides matching TRBD1. The CDR3 extends over 16 amino acids. V was clipped by 5 bases and J by 3 bases; unmatched bases: 6. Germline V gene sequence: CDR1 SGHTA, CDR2 FQGNSA. CDR3 nucleotides: TGTGCCAGCAGCCCCAGGGGGCAAAACTATAATTCACCCCTCCACTTT. This sequence encodes CASSPRGQNYNSPLHF.

V is TRBV6-5 and J is TRBJ2-3, with 10 bases matching TRBD2. J gave up 2 bases and V 8 bases, and 7 bases lay outside the gene matches. The germline V gene encodes CDR1 MNHEY and CDR2 SVGAGI. The CDR3 sequence is 15 residues long. The CDR3 loop reads CASSQGLAATDTQYF. The CDR3 DNA reads TGTGCCAGCTCCCAAGGACTAGCGGCCACAGATACGCAGTATTTT.

Written as DNA, the CDR3 is TGTGCCAGCAGCGAACAGGGAGGGTGGGACTATGGCTACACCTTC. As protein: CASSEQGGWDYGYTF. This rearrangement joins TRBV9 to TRBJ1-2, with D possibly matching TRBD1 (6 bases). Germline loops: CDR1 SGDLS, CDR2 YYNGEE. The V and J ends lost 3 bases and 3 bases respectively, with 15 bases between them. CDR3 length: 15 amino acids. Together with reference TRBV9 and TRBJ1-2, the CDR3 gives the full variable domain: DSGVTQTPKHLITATGQRVTLRCSPRSGDLSVYWYQQSLDQGLQFLIQYYNGEERAKGNILERFSAQQFPDLHSELNLSSLELGDSALYFCASSEQGGWDYGYTFGSGTRLTVV.

This clone was observed once. V and J are TRBV7-9 and TRBJ1-1; 7 nucleotides line up with TRBD1. The CDR3 runs 16 residues. Trimming removed 5 bases from V and 0 bases from J; junction bases left unmatched: 9. Germline V CDR1 and CDR2: SEHNR, FQNEAQ (reference sequence). The CDR3 loop reads CASSRTPQGMNTEAFF. In nucleotides, the CDR3 is TGTGCCAGCAGCCGAACCCCACAGGGGATGAACACTGAAGCTTTCTTT.

The chain employs TRBV30 and TRBJ2-2; perhaps TRBD2 as D (6 bases). This CDR3 region has 16 residues. CDR1 and CDR2 (germline): GTSNPN, SVGIG (reference sequence). Trimming took 2 bases from V and 0 from J, leaving 13 bases between them. CDR3 in DNA: TGTGCCTGGAGTCTCCTTGGGGAGGCGAACACCGGGGAGCTGTTTTTT. Translation: CAWSLLGEANTGELFF.

The chain couples TRBV7-9 to TRBJ1-6, with D tentatively TRBD1 (5 bases). The CDR3 is made up of 14 amino acids. CDR1 and CDR2 from the germline V gene are SEHNR and FQNEAQ (reference sequence). Trimming took off 3 bases at V and 9 bases at J, with 12 bases between the two ends. CDR3 loop: CASSFGGVSSPLHF. CDR3 DNA: TGTGCCAGCAGCTTCGGGGGAGTTAGTTCACCCCTCCACTTT.

The chain has TRBV13 and TRBJ1-3, with D possibly TRBD1 on 6 matching bases. The germline CDR1 and CDR2 sequences are PRHDT and FYEKMQ (reference sequence). With 5 bases removed from V and 2 bases from J, the gap between germline ends came to 10 bases. This CDR3 is 14 amino acids long. The CDR3 loop reads CASSRTATGNTIYF. Here the CDR3 DNA reads TGTGCCAGCAGCAGGACAGCAACTGGAAACACCATATATTTT.

This sequence joins TRBV28 and TRBJ2-7, with 9 bases that match TRBD1. CDR3 length: 16 residues. The trim removed 4 bases at V and 5 bases at J, leaving 12 bases unmatched. Germline V gives CDR1 MDHEN, CDR2 SYDVKM. DNA for the CDR3: TGTGCCAGCAGTTACCCTCGGGACAGGGAGTTTCACGAGCAGTACTTC. It codes for CASSYPRDREFHEQYF.

V usage is TRBV27 and J usage is TRBJ2-2; 8 positions match TRBD2. Germline V gene lookup returns CDR1 MNHEY and CDR2 SMNVEV (reference sequence). The CDR3 length is 16 residues. V lost 7 bases, J lost 6 bases, and 13 bases stayed unmatched. CDR3 residues: CASMPSGGWGAGELFF. In DNA form, the CDR3 reads TGTGCCAGCATGCCAAGCGGGGGATGGGGAGCCGGGGAGCTGTTTTTT.

This clone occurred once. The chain couples TRBV6-5 to TRBJ1-6; D unclear. Germline V gene lookup returns CDR1 MNHEY and CDR2 SVGAGI. CDR3 length: 15 amino acids. V lost 0 bases and J 10 bases, leaving 13 bases between the germline ends. Written as DNA, the CDR3 is TGTGCCAGCAGTTACTCGGCAAACGCTGAATCACCCCTCCACTTT. This translates into CASSYSANAESPLHF.

To note about this clone: The same CDR3 also results from other DNA sequences found in this sample. The chain combines TRBV9 with TRBJ1-5; no reliable D call. Germline lookup yields CDR1 SGDLS and CDR2 YYNGEE. This CDR3 has 13 residues. Trimming pared 0 bases from V and 5 bases from J, leaving 6 bases between. The CDR3 protein is CASSVALDQPQHF. The CDR3, as DNA: TGTGCCAGCAGCGTAGCCCTAGATCAGCCCCAGCATTTT. Full variable domain (rest looked up from reference TRBV9 and TRBJ1-5): DSGVTQTPKHLITATGQRVTLRCSPRSGDLSVYWYQQSLDQGLQFLIQYYNGEERAKGNILERFSAQQFPDLHSELNLSSLELGDSALYFCASSVALDQPQHFGDGTRLSIL.

This clone was observed once. The CDR3 protein is CASTPQGWTEAFF. As DNA, the CDR3 is TGTGCCAGCACTCCACAGGGATGGACTGAAGCTTTCTTT. This rearrangement joins TRBV6-6 to TRBJ1-1, with a weak D call TRBD1 (6 bases). This CDR3 contains 13 residues. CDR1 MNHNY and CDR2 SVGAGI come from the germline V gene (reference sequence). Trimming took 7 bases from V and 5 from J, leaving 14 bases between them.

The chain couples TRBV27 to TRBJ2-7; tentatively, D is TRBD1 (6 bases). The V gene's germline CDR1 is MNHEY and CDR2 SMNVEV (reference sequence). The V gene lost 6 bases and the J gene lost 4 bases, with 16 bases spanning the gap. The CDR3 covers 14 residues. This chain's CDR3 is CASSSSGTLYEQYF. CDR3 coding DNA: TGTGCCAGCAGCTCCTCCGGGACACTATACGAGCAGTACTTC.

This sequence joins TRBV27 and TRBJ1-2; possibly TRBD1 for D (5 bases). The CDR3 runs 14 residues. The germline CDR1 and CDR2 sequences are MNHEY and SMNVEV (reference sequence). Trimming pared 3 bases from V and 5 bases from J, leaving 13 bases between. This CDR3 is CASSFQGSFYGYTF. For the CDR3, the DNA is TGTGCCAGCAGTTTTCAGGGCTCCTTTTATGGCTACACCTTC.

This chain uses TRBV21-1 with TRBJ2-5; the DNA was not compared with TRBD2, the D call given in the table. TRBV21-1 is classified as a pseudogene. The CDR3 loop spans 15 amino acids. The CDR3 protein is CASTSGRGHAQTQYF. The CDR3 nucleotides are TGTGCCAGCACCTCAGGGCGGGGTCATGCACAGACCCAGTACTTC.

The gene calls are TRBV9 and TRBJ1-1; unclear D gene. V gave up 4 bases and J gave up 4 bases, with 14 bases separating them. In germline, CDR1 is SGDLS, CDR2 YYNGEE. This CDR3 spans 14 amino acids. Written as DNA, the CDR3 is TGTGCCAGCAGCATGGGAGCGGGCTTCACTGAAGCTTTCTTT. Residues: CASSMGAGFTEAFF.

This clone appeared a few times. This CDR3 is also generated by other DNA sequences in the sample. The V and J genes are TRBV5-6 and TRBJ2-2; D unclear. CDR1 and CDR2 (germline): SGHDT, YYEEEE. The CDR3 has 12 residues. V was cut by 0 bases and J by 6 bases, with 3 bases left in between. As DNA, the CDR3 is TGTGCCAGCAGCTTGGGATCCGGGGAGCTGTTTTTT. Its translation is CASSLGSGELFF.

The chain carries TRBV2 and TRBJ2-3, with no clear D. The V and J ends lost 6 bases and 3 bases respectively, with 16 bases between them. Germline V gives CDR1 SNHLY, CDR2 FYNNEI. This CDR3 is built from 15 residues. Here the CDR3 DNA reads TGTGCCAGCAGAGCTCAGGATATTATAACAGATACGCAGTATTTT. Its protein is CASRAQDIITDTQYF.

Concerning this clone: The junction departs from the called germline gene at one end, perhaps through a read error. This chain links TRBV13 with TRBJ2-1; D is possibly TRBD2 (6 bases). The V gene's germline CDR1 is PRHDT and CDR2 FYEKMQ (reference sequence). The CDR3 runs to 16 residues. The CDR3 protein is CASSLGPGEIYNEQFF. CDR3 nucleotide sequence: TGTGCCAGCAGCCTAGGACCGGGAGAAATATACAATGAGCAGTTCTTC.

The sample holds one count of this clone. The rearrangement uses TRBV5-1 and TRBJ1-2; maybe TRBD1 (6 bases). V lost 3 bases to trimming and J lost 6 bases, with 18 bases between them. CDR3 size: 15 residues. The germline V gene encodes CDR1 SGHRS and CDR2 YFSETQ. This chain's CDR3 is CASSSLFAGEDGYTF. For the CDR3, the DNA is TGCGCCAGCAGCTCCCTTTTCGCAGGGGAGGATGGCTACACCTTC.

In regard to this clone: The same CDR3 can be traced to other DNA sequences in this sample. The chain employs TRBV4-1 and TRBJ1-2; D possibly corresponds to TRBD1 (6 bases). The germline CDR1 and CDR2 sequences are MGHRA and YSYEKL. V lost 4 bases to trimming and J lost 8 bases, with 14 bases between them. The CDR3 is 13 amino acids. Here the CDR3 DNA reads TGCGCCAGCAGCCCTTATAGGGGGGGAGGCTACACCTTC. It codes for CASSPYRGGGYTF.